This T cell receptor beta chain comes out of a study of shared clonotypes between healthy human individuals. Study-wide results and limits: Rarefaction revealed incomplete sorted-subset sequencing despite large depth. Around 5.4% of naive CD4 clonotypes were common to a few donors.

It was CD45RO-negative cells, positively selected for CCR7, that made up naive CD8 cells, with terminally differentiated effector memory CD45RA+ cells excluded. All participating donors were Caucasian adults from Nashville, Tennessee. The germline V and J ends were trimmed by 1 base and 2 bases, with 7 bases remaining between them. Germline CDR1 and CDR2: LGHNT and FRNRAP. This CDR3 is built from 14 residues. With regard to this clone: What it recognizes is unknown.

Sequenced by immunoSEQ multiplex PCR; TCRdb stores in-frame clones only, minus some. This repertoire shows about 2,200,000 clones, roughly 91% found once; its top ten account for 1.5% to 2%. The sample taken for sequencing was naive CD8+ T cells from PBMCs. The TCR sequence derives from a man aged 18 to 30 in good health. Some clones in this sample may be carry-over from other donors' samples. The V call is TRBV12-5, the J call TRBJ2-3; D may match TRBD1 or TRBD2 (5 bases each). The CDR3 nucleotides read TGTGCTAGTGGTTTGGATGGGACCACAGATACGCAGTATTTT. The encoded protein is CASGLDGTTDTQYF.